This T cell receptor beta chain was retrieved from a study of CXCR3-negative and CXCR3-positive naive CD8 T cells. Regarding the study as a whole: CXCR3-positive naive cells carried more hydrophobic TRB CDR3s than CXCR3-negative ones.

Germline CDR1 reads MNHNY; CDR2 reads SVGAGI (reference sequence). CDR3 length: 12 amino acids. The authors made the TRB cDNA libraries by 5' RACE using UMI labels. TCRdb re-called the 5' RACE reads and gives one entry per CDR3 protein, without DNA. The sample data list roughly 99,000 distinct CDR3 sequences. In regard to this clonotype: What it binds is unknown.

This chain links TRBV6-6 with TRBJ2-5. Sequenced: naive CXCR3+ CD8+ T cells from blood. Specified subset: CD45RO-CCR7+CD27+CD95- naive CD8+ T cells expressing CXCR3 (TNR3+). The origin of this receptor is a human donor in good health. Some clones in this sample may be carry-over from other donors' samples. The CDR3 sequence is CASSYSEETQYF.